This T cell receptor (beta chain) was identified in a study of cytomegalovirus exposure and HLA in healthy donors. Study findings and constraints: The availability of immune exposure information extended only to CMV serostatus. In a later analysis, compared with equally common non-associated chains, HLA-associated beta chains were more expanded.

The PCR employed 60 Vbeta primers together with 13 Jbeta primers. Data came from immunoSEQ multiplex PCR; TCRdb stores just in-frame clones and leaves some out. The sample has about 170,000 clones, roughly 80% seen once. From germline, CDR1 is SGHTA and CDR2 FQGNSA. V was cut by 3 bases and J by 9 bases, with 9 bases left in between. The CDR3 is 13 residues long. Details on this clone: As yet, its antigen is unknown.

Sequenced: PBMCs. This sequence joins TRBV7-2 and TRBJ1-6; a weak D match, TRBD1 (5 bases). The source is a male donor in good health and CMV-seronegative. This CDR3 is CASSLDGGSPLHF. CDR3 DNA sequence: TGTGCCAGCAGCTTGGACGGGGGTTCACCCCTCCACTTT. Drawing the rest from reference TRBV7-2 and TRBJ1-6, the complete variable domain is GAGVSQSPSNKVTEKGKDVELRCDPISGHTALYWYRQSLGQGLEFLIYFQGNSAPDKSGLPSDRFSAERTGGSVSTLTIQRTQQEDSAVYLCASSLDGGSPLHFGNGTRLTVT.